This record looks at one T cell receptor (beta chain) sequence and its context. These data are taken from a study of blood T cell repertoires in COVID-19. In the study overall: The United States, Italy and Spain supplied acute and convalescent COVID-19 samples. Sample material is recorded as cDNA or gDNA derived from T cells, B-cell-depleted T cells, or PBMCs.

Here immunoSEQ multiplex PCR was the method, and the copy in TCRdb shows in-frame clones only, minus some. Of 250,000 or so clones listed, 70% to 90% are singletons. J gave up 8 bases and V 5 bases, and 10 bases lay outside the gene matches. This CDR3 spans 15 amino acids. Germline lookup yields CDR1 SEHNR and CDR2 FQNEAQ (reference sequence). V is TRBV7-9 and J is TRBJ1-2, with TRBD1 matching over 11 bases. The sequence was obtained from a man aged 60-69 years with acute or convalescent COVID-19. The sequenced sample consisted of peripheral blood. DNA for the CDR3: TGTGCCAGCAGCCCCGACAGGGACAGGGGGTACGGCTACACCTTC. Translating gives CASSPDRDRGYGYTF.